This passage covers 32 T cell receptor beta chains from one sample sequenced in a study of PD-1 blockade in classical Hodgkin lymphoma. Described time point: cycle 4 day 1 (C4D1), after around six weeks of nivolumab. Autologous stem cell transplantation was followed by relapse in every patient, and brentuximab vedotin exposure varied. The assay was immunoSEQ multiplex PCR, and TCRdb's table has in-frame clones only and misses some. In the table there are about 47,000 clones, more than 75% of which are singletons. The sample consisted of peripheral blood mononuclear cells (PBMCs), taken before the fourth cycle of nivolumab. The receptors shown here come from a human donor with classical Hodgkin lymphoma.

The chain has TRBV6-5 and TRBJ2-3, with D uncertain. This CDR3 contains 14 residues. The ends were cut back, 6 bases at V and 4 bases at J, with 14 bases in the middle. The germline gives CDR1 MNHEY, CDR2 SVGAGI. The DNA of the CDR3 is TGTGCCAGCAGACAAAACCAAAAGGCAGATACGCAGTATTTT. It is translated as CASRQNQKADTQYF.

The chain recombines TRBV5-1 with TRBJ2-1, with D uncertain. V gave up 0 bases and J gave up 5 bases, with 6 bases separating them. Germline CDR1 is SGHRS and CDR2 is YFSETQ. The CDR3 has 13 residues. The CDR3 coding sequence is TGCGCCAGCAGCTTGGGGGCCGACAATGAGCAGTTCTTC. Protein: CASSLGADNEQFF.

The chain recombines TRBV5-1 with TRBJ2-5; 13 bases map to TRBD2. CDR1 and CDR2 (germline): SGHRS, YFSETQ. Trimming cost V 0 bases and J 2 bases; bases outside gene matches: 10. This CDR3 is built from 19 residues. CDR3 sequence reads: CASSLAGLAGEGLQETQYF. The DNA of the CDR3 is TGCGCCAGCAGCTTGGCCGGACTAGCGGGGGAGGGGCTTCAAGAGACCCAGTACTTC.

The chain uses TRBV19 and TRBJ1-5; TRBD1 matches at 9 bases. V lost 7 bases to trimming and J lost 3 bases; unmatched junction nucleotides: 10. In germline, CDR1 is LNHDA, CDR2 SQIVND (reference sequence). The CDR3 covers 16 residues. The CDR3 region has the DNA TGTGCCAGTATGGCGACCGGGACAGGGAACAATCAGCCCCAGCATTTT. Translation gives CASMATGTGNNQPQHF.

The rearrangement joins TRBV29-1 to TRBJ1-1, with unresolved D. Germline V gives CDR1 SQVTM, CDR2 ANQGSEA. This CDR3 region has 13 residues. V was cut by 6 bases and J by 0 bases, with 11 bases left in between. DNA of the CDR3: TGCAGCGTCGAGGCATCAATGAACACTGAAGCTTTCTTT. It translates to CSVEASMNTEAFF.

This chain uses TRBV5-4 with TRBJ2-7; 7 positions agree with TRBD1. With V trimmed by 4 bases and J by 6 bases, 7 bases remained unmatched. The CDR3 loop spans 13 amino acids. The germline V gene has CDR1 SGHNT and CDR2 YYREEE (reference sequence). For the CDR3, the DNA is TGTGCCAGCAGCGCGCGACAGGGATTCGAGCAGTACTTC. Amino acid sequence: CASSARQGFEQYF.

This clone has a handful of counts. V usage is TRBV6-1 and J usage is TRBJ1-5, with D unclear. The V end lost 3 bases, the J end lost 7 bases, and 19 bases lay between the germline ends. This CDR3 spans 16 amino acids. Germline-derived CDR1 and CDR2 are MNHNS and SASEGT. CDR3 loop: CASSDNDGVSRQPQHF. For the CDR3, the DNA is TGTGCCAGCAGTGACAACGACGGAGTTTCGCGGCAGCCCCAGCATTTT.

This clone was seen a few times. The chain recombines TRBV9 with TRBJ2-1; 8 nucleotides line up with TRBD2. Trimming removed 0 bases from V and 1 base from J; junction bases left unmatched: 6. In germline, CDR1 is SGDLS, CDR2 YYNGEE. This CDR3 is built from 17 residues. This chain's CDR3 is CASSVAGLVGSYNEQFF. The CDR3, as DNA: TGTGCCAGCAGCGTAGCGGGACTAGTAGGATCCTACAATGAGCAGTTCTTC.

This clone was picked up a small number of times. The J gene is TRBJ2-7, the V gene TRBV6-5, with a tentative D call TRBD1 (6 bases). Trimming stripped 5 bases from V and 6 bases from J, with 11 bases between. CDR3 length: 12 amino acids. The germline V gene encodes CDR1 MNHEY and CDR2 SVGAGI. CDR3 in amino acids: CASSPQGREQYF. The CDR3 bases are TGTGCCAGCAGTCCACAGGGTCGCGAGCAGTACTTC.

This sequence joins TRBV28 and TRBJ2-7; 10 bases agree with TRBD2. The length of the CDR3 is 15 residues. V lost 4 bases, J lost 3 bases, and 6 bases stayed unmatched. CDR1 and CDR2 from the germline V gene are MDHEN and SYDVKM. This CDR3 reads CASSSPSGGGYEQYF. CDR3 nucleotide sequence: TGTGCCAGCAGTTCTCCTAGCGGGGGAGGCTACGAGCAGTACTTC.

This chain joins TRBV5-1 and TRBJ1-4, with a possible D match to TRBD1 (6 bases). The germline V gene encodes CDR1 SGHRS and CDR2 YFSETQ. The germline V and J ends were trimmed by 4 bases and 8 bases, with 18 bases remaining between them. The CDR3 sequence is 15 residues long. This CDR3 reads CASSTGGGVGEKLFF. The CDR3 DNA reads as TGCGCCAGCAGCACTGGAGGGGGAGTCGGGGAAAAACTGTTTTTT.

The J gene is TRBJ1-6, the V gene TRBV18; D is unresolved. This CDR3 has 15 residues. V was clipped by 3 bases and J by 8 bases, with 14 bases between them. Germline V gene sequence: CDR1 KGHSH, CDR2 LQKENI. The CDR3 sequence is CASSPSGRTDSPLHF. The CDR3, as DNA: TGTGCCAGCTCACCGTCGGGTAGGACCGATTCACCCCTCCACTTT.

Regarding this clone: Other DNA sequences in this sample translate to the same CDR3. The chain joins TRBV7-2 to TRBJ2-3; unclear D gene. The CDR3 has 11 amino acids. The germline CDR1 and CDR2 sequences are SGHTA and FQGNSA. The V end lost 3 bases, the J end lost 6 bases, and 4 bases lay between the germline ends. The CDR3 bases are TGTGCCAGCAGCTTTCTCGATACGCAGTATTTT. This codes for CASSFLDTQYF.

The CDR3 region has the DNA TGCGCCAGCAGCTTGGCCCGTGGACAGGACGAGCAGTACTTC. Translated, it gives CASSLARGQDEQYF. The rearrangement links TRBV5-1 to TRBJ2-7; 7 bases fit TRBD1. The CDR3 sequence is 14 residues long. Per the germline V gene, CDR1 is SGHRS and CDR2 is YFSETQ. V lost 0 bases, J lost 5 bases, and 5 bases stayed unmatched.

V usage is TRBV11-3 and J usage is TRBJ1-4, with D perhaps TRBD1 (5 bases). There are 17 residues in the CDR3. Germline CDR1 is SGHNT and CDR2 is YENEEA. Trimming left V 5 bases short and J 0 bases short, with 16 bases between. CDR3 region: CASSPLLGAATNEKLFF. DNA of the CDR3: TGTGCCAGCAGCCCCCTCTTAGGGGCAGCAACTAATGAAAAACTGTTTTTT.

J is TRBJ1-1 and V is TRBV5-1, with unresolved D. With 4 bases removed from V and 1 base from J, the gap between germline ends came to 14 bases. Germline CDR1 and CDR2: SGHRS and YFSETQ. This CDR3 region has 15 residues. The CDR3 region has the DNA TGCGCCAGCAGCCCCCCTACTACGGAGAACACTGAAGCTTTCTTT. It is translated as CASSPPTTENTEAFF.

Worth noting for this clone: In the same sample, other DNA sequences code for this CDR3. The chain uses TRBV2 and TRBJ1-4, with a tentative D call TRBD1 (6 bases). V was pared by 4 bases and J by 5 bases, with 8 bases between. This CDR3 contains 13 residues. Germline lookup yields CDR1 SNHLY and CDR2 FYNNEI. The CDR3 here is CASSGTGNEKLFF. CDR3 coding DNA: TGTGCCAGCAGTGGCACAGGGAATGAAAAACTGTTTTTT. Supplemented by reference TRBV2 and TRBJ1-4, the full variable domain reads EPEVTQTPSHQVTQMGQEVILRCVPISNHLYFYWYRQILGQKVEFLVSFYNNEISEKSEIFDDQFSVERPDGSNFTLKIRSTKLEDSAMYFCASSGTGNEKLFFGSGTQLSVL.

The chain has TRBV7-3 and TRBJ2-1; 13 bases match TRBD2. Trimming cost V 5 bases and J 6 bases; bases outside gene matches: 4. In germline, CDR1 is SGHTA, CDR2 FQGTGA. This CDR3 has 15 residues. CDR3 protein: CASSVLAGGLNEQFF. The CDR3 DNA sequence: TGTGCCAGCAGCGTACTAGCGGGGGGGCTCAATGAGCAGTTCTTC.

The genes are TRBV2 and TRBJ2-1; D is undetermined. CDR1 is SNHLY, CDR2 FYNNEI, per germline. This CDR3 spans 11 amino acids. The V gene lost 3 bases and the J gene lost 12 bases, with 9 bases spanning the gap. The CDR3 DNA is TGTGCCAGCAGTGATTTGAGCGCGCAGTTCTTC. Translated, it gives CASSDLSAQFF.

The chain links TRBV6-5 to TRBJ2-7; possibly TRBD2 for D (5 bases). CDR1 is MNHEY, CDR2 SVGAGI, per germline. Trimming cost V 4 bases and J 0 bases, with 7 bases left between them. The CDR3 has 13 residues. The CDR3 coding sequence is TGTGCCAGCAGTTTGGGGAGCTCCTACGAGCAGTACTTC. As protein: CASSLGSSYEQYF.

The J gene is TRBJ2-1, the V gene TRBV6-1, with no clear D. The germline V gene has CDR1 MNHNS and CDR2 SASEGT. V was shortened by 6 bases and J by 2 bases, with 11 bases between the two germline ends. The CDR3 covers 14 residues. CDR3 nucleotide sequence: TGTGCCAGCAGGGTCCACATCACCTACAATGAGCAGTTCTTC. This codes for CASRVHITYNEQFF.

This clone is a singleton in its sample. The rearrangement joins TRBV29-1 to TRBJ1-3; weak D call: TRBD1 (6 bases). The CDR3 contains 14 residues. Per the germline V gene, CDR1 is SQVTM and CDR2 is ANQGSEA. V lost 4 bases and J lost 3, with 13 bases in between. The CDR3 spells CSVVGGKDGNTIYF. CDR3 DNA: TGCAGCGTTGTAGGGGGGAAGGATGGAAACACCATATATTTT.

J is TRBJ2-7 and V is TRBV2, with TRBD2 identical over 7 bases. V lost 7 bases to trimming and J lost 5 bases; unmatched junction nucleotides: 14. Germline V gives CDR1 SNHLY, CDR2 FYNNEI. The CDR3 runs 15 residues. The CDR3 coding sequence is TGTGCCAGCATACCCCTGGGAGGGGTACTCCACGAGCAGTACTTC. This codes for CASIPLGGVLHEQYF.

The chain links TRBV7-6 to TRBJ2-5; unclear D gene. Trimming shortened V by 1 base and J by 7 bases, and 16 bases separated the two germline ends. CDR1 and CDR2 from the germline V gene are SGHVS and FNYEAQ. The CDR3 loop spans 15 amino acids. The CDR3 DNA sequence: TGTGCCAGCAGCTTAGACCCCACAAACTCGGGGACCCAGTACTTC. Amino acids: CASSLDPTNSGTQYF.

This sequence joins TRBV6-1 and TRBJ2-7, with 9 bases fitting TRBD1. Trimming cost V 7 bases and J 7 bases; bases outside gene matches: 14. This CDR3 spans 15 amino acids. The germline gives CDR1 MNHNS, CDR2 SASEGT. CDR3 sequence: CASTRRGQGDQEQYF. The DNA of the CDR3 is TGTGCCAGCACAAGGAGGGGACAGGGAGACCAGGAGCAGTACTTC.

This chain links TRBV2 with TRBJ1-4, with 7 nucleotides matching TRBD1. The germline V gene encodes CDR1 SNHLY and CDR2 FYNNEI. Trimming removed 5 bases from V and 7 bases from J; junction bases left unmatched: 7. The CDR3 consists of 14 residues. The chain's CDR3 is CASSPRTGGEKLFF. DNA of the CDR3: TGTGCCAGCAGTCCGAGGACAGGAGGTGAAAAACTGTTTTTT.

The rearrangement joins TRBV9 to TRBJ2-7; tentative D call: TRBD1 (5 bases). The CDR3 sequence is 14 residues long. V lost 2 bases and J lost 5, with 14 bases in between. The germline V gene encodes CDR1 SGDLS and CDR2 YYNGEE. As DNA, the CDR3 is TGTGCCAGCAGCGTCGGACATCTTACCCACGAGCAGTACTTC. This codes for CASSVGHLTHEQYF.

The J gene is TRBJ2-6, the V gene TRBV6-1; D is perhaps TRBD1 (6 bases). There are 18 residues in the CDR3. From germline, CDR1 is MNHNS and CDR2 SASEGT. Trimming took 1 base from V and 0 from J, leaving 13 bases between them. CDR3 bases: TGTGCCAGCAGTGAAGTCGGCAGGGGCCCCTCTGGGGCCAACGTCCTGACTTTC. Its translation is CASSEVGRGPSGANVLTF.

The chain recombines TRBV2 with TRBJ1-2; no clear D gene. The V end lost 4 bases, the J end lost 2 bases, and 5 bases lay between the germline ends. The CDR3 runs 12 residues. The germline V gene encodes CDR1 SNHLY and CDR2 FYNNEI. The DNA of the CDR3 is TGTGCCAGCAGTGCGGACAACTATGGCTACACCTTC. Translating gives CASSADNYGYTF.

The CDR3 protein is CASSKAGHSYEQYF. The DNA of the CDR3 is TGTGCCAGCAGCAAAGCGGGACACTCCTACGAGCAGTACTTC. This rearrangement joins TRBV21-1 to TRBJ2-7; the table's D call of TRBD1 was not tested on the DNA. TRBV21-1 is annotated as a pseudogene. The CDR3 extends over 14 amino acids.

Regarding this clone: The same CDR3 also results from other DNA sequences found in this sample. The chain's CDR3 is CASSPGQGAYEQYF. CDR3 nucleotides: TGTGCCAGCAGTCCCGGACAGGGAGCCTACGAGCAGTACTTC. This chain joins TRBV6-6 and TRBJ2-7; 8 nucleotides agree with TRBD1. Trimming took 5 bases from V and 2 from J; bases not matched to a gene: 5. Germline V gives CDR1 MNHNY, CDR2 SVGAGI (reference sequence). This CDR3 region has 14 residues.

The genes are TRBV6-6 and TRBJ1-4; the D is unclear. From germline, CDR1 is MNHNY and CDR2 SVGAGI (reference sequence). Trimming cost V 2 bases and J 4 bases, with 2 bases left between them. CDR3 length: 12 amino acids. The chain's CDR3 is CASSYVNEKLFF. The CDR3 DNA reads as TGTGCCAGCAGTTACGTTAATGAAAAACTGTTTTTT.